This T cell receptor (beta chain) was captured by sequencing in a study of PD-L1 blockade in urothelial cancer. In the study overall: Patients took up atezolizumab in the mid-2010s at 1,200 mg intravenously every 3 weeks.

Indicated time point: pretreatment peripheral blood. TCRdb keeps only in-frame clones here, not all; method: immunoSEQ multiplex PCR. The top ten hold about 1.2% of the sample, which has some 56,000 clones, more than 80% seen once. This sequence originates from a man aged 45-60 years with urothelial cancer. This material consisted of PBMCs, taken around atezolizumab (anti-PD-L1) treatment.

In nucleotides, the CDR3 is TGTGCCAGCAGCCCCCTGGGGACAGAACAAGAGACCCAGTACTTC. Translated, it gives CASSPLGTEQETQYF. V gene TRBV27 combines with J gene TRBJ2-5, with TRBD1 identical over 7 bases. The CDR3 contains 15 residues. Germline loops: CDR1 MNHEY, CDR2 SMNVEV (reference sequence). V lost 6 bases, J lost 2 bases, and 9 bases stayed unmatched.